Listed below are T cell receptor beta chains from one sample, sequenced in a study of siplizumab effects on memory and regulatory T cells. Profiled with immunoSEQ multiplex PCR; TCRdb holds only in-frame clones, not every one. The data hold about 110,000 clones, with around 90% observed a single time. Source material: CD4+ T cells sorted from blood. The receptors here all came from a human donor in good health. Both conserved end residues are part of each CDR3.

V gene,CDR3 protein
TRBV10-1,CASSSGRARDEQYF
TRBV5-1,CASSSGEIAKNIQYF
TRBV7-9,CASSLSTGSLDTQYF
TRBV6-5,CASSYAFAAHTEAFF
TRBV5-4,CASSRGHGNTEAFF
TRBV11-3,CASSLARTANNYGYTF
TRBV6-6,CASSWRQGLSGNTIYF
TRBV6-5,CASSRGSEAFF
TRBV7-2,CASSTWTGETGELFF
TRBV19,CASTHWTGGLTVTEAFF
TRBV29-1,CSVVPIAYNEQFF
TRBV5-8,CASSLGRTSGSYNEQFF
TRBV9,CASSASGGNQPQHF
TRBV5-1,CASSLVSGNASPLHF
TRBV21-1,CASSKYSNTDTQYF
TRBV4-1,CASSQSFGVRETQYF
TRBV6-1,CASRIQDGRDTQYF
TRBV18,CASSPGQSYTF
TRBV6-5,CASSYSTGDYGYTF
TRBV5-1,CASSRESIDTQYF
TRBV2,CASKQDSGHEQFF
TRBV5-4,CASSPDLGSNQPQHF
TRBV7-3,CASRKDRAAGELFF
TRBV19,CASSTYRGVTEAFF
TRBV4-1,CASSVPGQGYEQYF
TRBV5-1,CASSQGGDSYEQYF
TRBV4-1,CASSPQQNSNQPQHF
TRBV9,CASSVASRGDYGYTF
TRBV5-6,CASSFPGAGMNTEAFF
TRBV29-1,CSVAGAGETQYF
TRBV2,CASSESPAGSNYGYTF
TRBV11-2,CASSSPLVGGSYEQYF
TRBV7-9,CASSQRRITSTDTQYF
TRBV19,CASSETDREGHGYTF
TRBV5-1,CASSSDRLARGPLHF
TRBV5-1,CASSPPGLAGREQYF
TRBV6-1,CASIVRVYEQYF
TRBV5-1,CASTEGGPGNTIYF
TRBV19,CASSARVLSQPQHF
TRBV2,CASSGQGGNQPQHF
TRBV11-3,CASSLHGDTQYF
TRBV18,CASSLGTGGYEQYF
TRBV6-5,CASSSDGDTQYF